The source of this T cell receptor beta chain is a study of cytomegalovirus exposure and HLA in healthy donors. Though probably carrying unrecorded immune exposures, donors were nominally healthy at sampling. 60 Vbeta and 13 Jbeta primers were used in PCR. The repertoire was sequenced with immunoSEQ multiplex PCR; TCRdb's copy has only in-frame clones and lacks some. The sample lists 100,000 to 150,000 clones; around 82% were seen once. This clone appeared a single time. The antigen is undetermined. The CDR3 is 15 amino acids. V dropped 2 bases and J dropped 8; count of bases not matched to a gene: 7. Germline CDR1 is SGDLS and CDR2 is YYNGEE. Study-wide findings and caveats: Sequencing likely caused a cluster of highly shared sequence variants. Some V segments could not be told apart, so they were left out, TRBV6-2 and TRBV6-3 among them.

The V gene is TRBV9, the J gene TRBJ1-4; TRBD1 matches at 9 bases. The origin of this receptor is a man between 40 and 49 years old in good health and CMV-seronegative. The sample comprised PBMCs. CDR3 region: CASSVRDREMEKLFF. The CDR3 region has the DNA TGTGCCAGCAGCGTCCGGGACAGGGAAATGGAAAAACTGTTTTTT.